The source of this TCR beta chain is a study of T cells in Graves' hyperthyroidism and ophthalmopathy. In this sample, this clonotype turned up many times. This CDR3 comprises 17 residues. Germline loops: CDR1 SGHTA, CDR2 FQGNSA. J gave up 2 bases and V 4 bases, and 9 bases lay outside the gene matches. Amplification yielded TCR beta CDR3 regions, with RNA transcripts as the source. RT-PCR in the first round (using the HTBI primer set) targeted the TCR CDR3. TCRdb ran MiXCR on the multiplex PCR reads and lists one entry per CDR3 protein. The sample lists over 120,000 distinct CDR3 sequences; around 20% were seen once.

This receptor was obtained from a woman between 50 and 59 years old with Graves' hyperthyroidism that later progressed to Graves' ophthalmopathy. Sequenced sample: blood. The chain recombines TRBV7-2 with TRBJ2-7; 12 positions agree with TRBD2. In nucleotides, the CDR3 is TGTGCCAGCAGCTCTGGGGGGGCTAGCGGGAGGGCCTACGAGCAGTACTTC. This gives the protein CASSSGGASGRAYEQYF.